The rows below give T cell receptor beta chains drawn from one sample of a study of OX40 agonist ivuxolimab in advanced cancers. The protocol was immunoSEQ multiplex PCR, while the TCRdb copy is restricted to in-frame clones and leaves out a portion. This repertoire shows more than 80,000 clones, roughly 89% found once; its top ten account for around 1.5%. The input for sequencing was CD4+ or CD8+ T cells sorted from blood, taken in a trial of the OX40 agonist ivuxolimab. The receptor set was obtained from an adult with an advanced solid tumor such as melanoma, head and neck, liver or kidney cancer. Both conserved end residues are part of each CDR3. A D gene is named only where the DNA matches it firmly. A row's size may be missing; if present it is once, few, many or a size class.

clone size	V gene	J gene	D gene	CDR3 protein	CDR3 DNA
-	TRBV11-2	TRBJ1-1	-	CASSLLTGQYLNTEAFF	TGTGCCAGCAGCTTATTGACAGGCCAATACTTGAACACTGAAGCTTTCTTT
-	TRBV5-4	TRBJ2-6	TRBD1	CASSFPGQGAGANVLTF	TGTGCCAGCAGCTTTCCGGGACAGGGGGCTGGGGCCAACGTCCTGACTTTC
-	TRBV7-8	TRBJ2-1	-	CASRPRFQIGAFF	TGTGCCAGCAGACCCCGCTTCCAGATTGGGGCGTTCTTC
-	TRBV7-2	TRBJ1-2	TRBD1	CASSLDRGHYGYTF	TGTGCCAGCAGCCTGGACAGGGGCCACTATGGCTACACCTTC
-	TRBV2	TRBJ2-1	TRBD1	CASSGDRGPPNEQFF	TGTGCCAGCAGCGGGGACAGGGGGCCCCCCAATGAGCAGTTCTTC
-	TRBV7-8	TRBJ2-5	-	CASSLGTTQETQYF	TGTGCCAGCAGCTTAGGGACAACCCAAGAGACCCAGTACTTC
-	TRBV5-1	TRBJ2-3	TRBD1	CATRQGARDTDTQYF	TGCGCCACCAGGCAGGGGGCGCGTGACACAGATACGCAGTATTTT
-	TRBV30	TRBJ1-1	-	CAWGGSGNTEAFF	TGTGCCTGGGGTGGGTCAGGGAACACTGAAGCTTTCTTT
-	TRBV5-1	TRBJ2-1	-	CASSLQGISYNEQFF	TGCGCCAGCAGCTTGCAGGGGATATCCTACAATGAGCAGTTCTTC
-	TRBV29-1	TRBJ1-5	-	CSVGGQGVQPQHF	TGCAGCGTTGGAGGCCAGGGTGTCCAGCCCCAGCATTTT
-	TRBV5-1	TRBJ2-1	-	CASSLGVVSGGEQFF	TGCGCCAGCAGCTTGGGGGTAGTTTCCGGGGGTGAGCAGTTCTTC
-	TRBV27	TRBJ2-2	-	CASSQRGTNTGELFF	TGTGCCAGCAGTCAACGGGGGACGAACACCGGGGAGCTGTTTTTT
-	TRBV30	TRBJ2-4	TRBD2	CAWSPYPPSGLAKNIQYF	TGTGCCTGGAGTCCCTACCCCCCTAGCGGTCTAGCCAAAAACATTCAGTACTTC
-	TRBV5-1	TRBJ1-1	-	CASSYRTGYTEAFF	TGCGCCAGCAGCTATCGAACAGGGTACACTGAAGCTTTCTTT
-	TRBV4-1	TRBJ2-7	TRBD1	CASSQPKGQGSYEQYF	TGCGCCAGCAGCCAACCCAAGGGACAGGGCTCCTACGAGCAGTACTTC
-	TRBV6-1	TRBJ1-5	-	CASSVGGASQPQHF	TGTGCCAGCAGTGTGGGTGGGGCCAGTCAGCCCCAGCATTTT
-	TRBV5-6	TRBJ1-2	-	CASSWDGTNYGYTF	TGTGCCAGCAGCTGGGACGGAACTAACTATGGCTACACCTTC
once	TRBV10-1	TRBJ2-1	-	CASSEARMGNEQFF	TGCGCCAGCAGTGAGGCGCGGATGGGCAATGAGCAGTTCTTC
-	TRBV4-1	TRBJ2-7	-	CASSQVYGSSYEQYF	TGCGCCAGCAGCCAAGTATACGGGTCTTCCTACGAGCAGTACTTC
-	TRBV18	TRBJ1-2	-	CASSSQGQGGYTF	TGTGCCAGCTCGTCACAGGGCCAGGGAGGCTACACCTTC
-	TRBV5-1	TRBJ2-7	TRBD1	CASSLVVTGSYEQYF	TGCGCCAGCAGCTTGGTTGTGACAGGGTCCTACGAGCAGTACTTC
-	TRBV6-5	TRBJ1-1	TRBD1	CASSYSNRGLTEAFF	TGTGCCAGCAGTTACTCGAACAGGGGGCTCACTGAAGCTTTCTTT
-	TRBV5-6	TRBJ2-1	-	CASRQYRGYNEQFF	TGTGCCAGCAGGCAGTACCGGGGTTACAATGAGCAGTTCTTC
-	TRBV2	TRBJ1-5	TRBD1	CASSANRGVNQPQHF	TGTGCCAGCAGCGCTAACAGGGGGGTCAATCAGCCCCAGCATTTT
-	TRBV19	TRBJ2-5	TRBD1	CASSLLGTGRETQYF	TGTGCCAGTAGTCTACTAGGGACAGGGAGAGAGACCCAGTACTTC
-	TRBV9	TRBJ1-1	-	CASSVARTEPLEAFF	TGTGCCAGCAGCGTAGCTCGCACAGAACCCCTCGAAGCTTTCTTT
-	TRBV2	TRBJ2-3	-	CASSFEADTDTQYF	TGTGCCAGCAGCTTTGAGGCCGACACAGATACGCAGTATTTT
-	TRBV5-1	TRBJ2-6	-	CASSFSARRGPPQSGANVLTF	TGCGCCAGCAGCTTTTCGGCTCGGAGGGGGCCTCCCCAATCTGGGGCCAACGTCCTGACTTTC
-	TRBV6-6	TRBJ1-2	-	CASRMDTANYGYTF	TGTGCCAGCAGGATGGACACGGCTAACTATGGCTACACCTTC
-	TRBV6-1	TRBJ2-7	-	CASSVQAELKGEQYF	TGTGCCAGCAGTGTACAGGCAGAACTTAAGGGGGAGCAGTACTTC
many	TRBV4-1	TRBJ2-7	-	CASSQIGGPIRNEQYF	TGCGCCAGCAGCCAGATCGGGGGCCCGATACGGAACGAGCAGTACTTC
-	TRBV6-5	TRBJ2-5	-	CASTPPGGNQETQYF	TGTGCCAGCACTCCACCTGGGGGCAACCAAGAGACCCAGTACTTC
-	TRBV6-5	TRBJ2-3	-	CASSRGVSDTQYF	TGTGCCAGCAGTAGGGGGGTTTCAGATACGCAGTATTTT
once	TRBV21-1	TRBJ2-1	-	CASSKGGGPPEQFF	TGTGCCAGCAGCAAAGGGGGAGGGCCTCCTGAGCAGTTCTTC
-	TRBV9	TRBJ1-3	-	CASSGTLPGAGNTIYF	TGTGCCAGTTCCGGGACCCTTCCGGGCGCTGGAAACACCATATATTTT
-	TRBV5-6	TRBJ2-7	TRBD1	CASSPGTGDISYEQYF	TGTGCCAGCAGCCCCGGGACAGGGGACATCTCCTACGAGCAGTACTTC
-	TRBV4-3	TRBJ1-1	-	CASSPRRPGETEAFF	TGCGCCAGCAGCCCCCGAAGGCCGGGAGAAACTGAAGCTTTCTTT
-	TRBV28	TRBJ1-2	TRBD1	CASSPRQGDNYGYTF	TGTGCCAGCAGTCCGAGACAGGGGGATAACTATGGCTACACCTTC
-	TRBV7-6	TRBJ2-5	TRBD1	CASSLGDRVETQYF	TGTGCCAGCAGCTTGGGGGACAGGGTCGAGACCCAGTACTTC
-	TRBV5-1	TRBJ1-4	-	CASSLDPPWGATNEKLFF	TGCGCCAGCAGCTTGGACCCCCCGTGGGGCGCAACTAATGAAAAACTGTTTTTT
-	TRBV9	TRBJ2-2	-	CASSVDRTGELFF	TGTGCCAGCAGCGTAGACAGGACCGGGGAGCTGTTTTTT
-	TRBV5-4	TRBJ2-7	-	CASSLSAGSGEQYF	TGTGCCAGCAGCTTGTCGGCCGGGTCGGGCGAGCAGTACTTC
-	TRBV6-1	TRBJ2-5	-	CASGNSGQETQYF	TGTGCCAGCGGAAATAGCGGCCAAGAGACCCAGTACTTC
-	TRBV6-5	TRBJ2-7	TRBD1	CASNRDRGRDEQYF	TGTGCCAGCAACCGGGACAGGGGGCGCGACGAGCAGTACTTC
-	TRBV4-2	TRBJ2-7	-	CASSQEGLPSYEQYF	TGTGCCAGCAGCCAAGAGGGACTTCCCTCCTACGAGCAGTACTTC
-	TRBV5-4	TRBJ1-1	-	CASSLTGDSAEAFF	TGTGCCAGCAGCTTGACAGGCGACTCCGCTGAAGCTTTCTTT
-	TRBV19	TRBJ1-1	TRBD1	CASTLGGRQGSGAFF	TGTGCCAGTACCTTGGGGGGTAGACAGGGTTCGGGGGCTTTCTTT
-	TRBV6-1	TRBJ2-3	-	CASSEELQGTSTDTQYF	TGTGCCAGCAGTGAAGAACTACAGGGGACTAGCACAGATACGCAGTATTTT
-	TRBV11-3	TRBJ1-1	TRBD1	CASSPGQGAAANTEAFF	TGTGCCAGCAGCCCGGGACAGGGGGCCGCAGCGAACACTGAAGCTTTCTTT
-	TRBV19	TRBJ2-1	TRBD2	CASRSLGAGDNNEQFF	TGTGCCAGTAGATCCCTTGGGGCGGGAGATAACAATGAGCAGTTCTTC
few	TRBV7-9	TRBJ1-2	TRBD1	CASSETGVYGYTF	TGTGCCAGCAGCGAGACAGGGGTCTATGGCTACACCTTC
-	TRBV5-1	TRBJ1-2	TRBD1	CASSSGQGEIGYTF	TGCGCCAGCAGTTCGGGGCAGGGGGAAATTGGCTACACCTTC
once	TRBV2	TRBJ2-5	TRBD2	CASSELGLAGANQETQYF	TGTGCCAGCAGTGAACTTGGCCTAGCGGGAGCCAACCAAGAGACCCAGTACTTC
-	TRBV19	TRBJ2-5	-	CASSMGQGRKETQYF	TGTGCCAGTAGTATGGGGCAGGGAAGGAAAGAGACCCAGTACTTC